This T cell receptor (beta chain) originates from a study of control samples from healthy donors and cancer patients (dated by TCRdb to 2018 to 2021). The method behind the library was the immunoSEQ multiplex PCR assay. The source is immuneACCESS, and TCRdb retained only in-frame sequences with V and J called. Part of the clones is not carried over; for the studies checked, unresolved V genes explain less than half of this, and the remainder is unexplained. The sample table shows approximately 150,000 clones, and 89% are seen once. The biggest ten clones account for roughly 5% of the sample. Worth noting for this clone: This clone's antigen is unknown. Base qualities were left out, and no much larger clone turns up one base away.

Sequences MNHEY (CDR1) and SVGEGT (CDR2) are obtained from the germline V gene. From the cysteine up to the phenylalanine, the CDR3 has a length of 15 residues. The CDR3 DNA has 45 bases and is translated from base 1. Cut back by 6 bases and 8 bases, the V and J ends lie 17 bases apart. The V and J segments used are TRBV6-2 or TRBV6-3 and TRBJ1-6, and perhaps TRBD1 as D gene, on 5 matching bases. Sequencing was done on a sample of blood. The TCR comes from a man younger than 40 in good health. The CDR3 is CASSLTLDSYSPLHF. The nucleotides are TGTGCCAGCAGCCTAACCCTTGACAGTTATTCACCCCTCCACTTT.